The clone carrying this T cell receptor (beta chain) was picked up one time. The CDR3 runs 16 residues. Germline CDR1 SGHRS, CDR2 YFSETQ. After removal of 4 bases from V and 2 bases from J, the junction contained 6 bases not matched to a gene. Data came from immunoSEQ multiplex PCR; TCRdb stores just in-frame clones and leaves some out. The sample lists 140,000 to 150,000 clones, approximately 79% occurring once. The source of the sample is a study of blood T cell repertoires in COVID-19. The chain couples TRBV5-1 to TRBJ2-1; TRBD2 aligns across 10 bases. The receptor was isolated from a man in his fifties or sixties with active or convalescent COVID-19. Sequenced sample: peripheral blood. CDR3 coding DNA: TGCGCCAGCAGCCCTCTAAGCGGGAGGGCCTACAATGAGCAGTTCTTC. Its protein is CASSPLSGRAYNEQFF.